This T cell receptor (beta chain) was recovered during a study of spatial heterogeneity in lung cancer. Ten or more counts support this clonotype. TCRdb itself ran the 5' RACE reads through MiXCR, one entry per CDR3 protein. The sample has 60,000 to 90,000 distinct CDR3 sequences, 8% seen once. With V trimmed by 3 bases and J by 6 bases, 4 bases remained unmatched. The CDR3 runs to 13 residues. Germline CDR1 MNHEY, CDR2 SMNVEV (reference sequence). Noted time point: sample taken at primary tumor resection. The specimen was PBMCs, collected at surgery. This TCR derives from a male donor with early-stage non-small cell lung cancer. The chain is built from TRBV27 and TRBJ1-1, with TRBD1 matching 7 bases. The CDR3, as DNA: TGTGCCAGCAGTTTGCGACAGGGAGCTGAAGCTTTCTTT. It encodes CASSLRQGAEAFF.